This T cell receptor beta chain was sequenced in a study of blood T cell repertoires in COVID-19. Across the whole study: Specimens from acute and convalescent COVID-19 originated in the United States, Italy and Spain.

Enrolment of Seattle patients took place during active infection, and they were followed longitudinally. V lost 1 base, J lost 2 bases, and 13 bases lay in between. The CDR3 loop spans 16 amino acids. Germline CDR1 LGHDT, CDR2 YNNKEL (reference sequence). The data were produced by immunoSEQ multiplex PCR, yet TCRdb's version contains in-frame clones alone and is incomplete. The sample has roughly 390,000 clones, over 75% seen once. The sequencing sample was made of peripheral blood. This sequence originates from a young woman with COVID-19, enrolled during active disease. This rearrangement joins TRBV3-1 (or the pseudogene TRBV3-2) to TRBJ2-3; weak D call: TRBD2 (6 bases). CDR3 loop: CASSQGTSRLTDTQYF. The CDR3 coding sequence is TGTGCCAGCAGCCAAGGTACTAGCAGACTCACAGATACGCAGTATTTT.